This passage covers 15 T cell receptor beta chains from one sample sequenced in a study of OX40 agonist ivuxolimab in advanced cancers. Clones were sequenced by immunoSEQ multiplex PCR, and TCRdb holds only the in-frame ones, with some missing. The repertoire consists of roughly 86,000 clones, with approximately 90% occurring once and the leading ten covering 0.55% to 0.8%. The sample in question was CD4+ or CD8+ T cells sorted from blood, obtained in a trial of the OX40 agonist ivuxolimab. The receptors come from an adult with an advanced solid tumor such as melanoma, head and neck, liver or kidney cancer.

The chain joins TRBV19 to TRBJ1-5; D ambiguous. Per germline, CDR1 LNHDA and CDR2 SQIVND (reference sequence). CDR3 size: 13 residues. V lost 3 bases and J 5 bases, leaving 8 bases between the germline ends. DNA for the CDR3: TGTGCCAGTAGTATTCTCGGGGATCAGCCCCAGCATTTT. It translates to CASSILGDQPQHF.

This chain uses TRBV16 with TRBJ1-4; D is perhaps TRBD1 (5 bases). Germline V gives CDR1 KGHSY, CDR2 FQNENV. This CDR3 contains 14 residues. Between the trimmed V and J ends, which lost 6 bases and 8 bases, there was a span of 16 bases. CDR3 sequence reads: CASSRDQGGEKLFF. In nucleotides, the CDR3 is TGTGCCAGCAGTCGGGACCAGGGCGGAGAAAAACTGTTTTTT.

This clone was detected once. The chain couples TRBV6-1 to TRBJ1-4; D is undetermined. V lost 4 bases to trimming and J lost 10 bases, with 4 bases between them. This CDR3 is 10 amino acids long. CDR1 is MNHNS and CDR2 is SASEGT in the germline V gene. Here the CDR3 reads CASSVGKLFF. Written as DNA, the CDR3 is TGTGCCAGCAGTGTGGGAAAACTGTTTTTT.

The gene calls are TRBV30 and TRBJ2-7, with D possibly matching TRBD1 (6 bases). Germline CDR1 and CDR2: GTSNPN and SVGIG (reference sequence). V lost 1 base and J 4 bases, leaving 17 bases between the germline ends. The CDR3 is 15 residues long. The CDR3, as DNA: TGTGCCTGGAGTGGCCCAGGGGCCCGGGGATACGAGCAGTACTTC. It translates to CAWSGPGARGYEQYF.

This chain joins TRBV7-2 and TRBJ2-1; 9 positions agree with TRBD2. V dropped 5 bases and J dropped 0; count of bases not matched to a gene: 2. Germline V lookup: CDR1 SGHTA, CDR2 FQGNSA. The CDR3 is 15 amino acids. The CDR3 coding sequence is TGTGCCAGCAGCCCTAGCGGGACCTCCTACAATGAGCAGTTCTTC. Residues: CASSPSGTSYNEQFF. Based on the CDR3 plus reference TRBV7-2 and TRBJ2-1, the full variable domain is GAGVSQSPSNKVTEKGKDVELRCDPISGHTALYWYRQSLGQGLEFLIYFQGNSAPDKSGLPSDRFSAERTGGSVSTLTIQRTQQEDSAVYLCASSPSGTSYNEQFFGPGTRLTVL.

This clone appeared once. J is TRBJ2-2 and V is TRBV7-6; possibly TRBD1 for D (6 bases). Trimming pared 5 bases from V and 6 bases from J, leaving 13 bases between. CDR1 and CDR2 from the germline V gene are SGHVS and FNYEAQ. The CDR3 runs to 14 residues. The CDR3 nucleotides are TGTGCCAGCAGCCCCGCAGGGGCGTCCGGGGAGCTGTTTTTT. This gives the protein CASSPAGASGELFF.

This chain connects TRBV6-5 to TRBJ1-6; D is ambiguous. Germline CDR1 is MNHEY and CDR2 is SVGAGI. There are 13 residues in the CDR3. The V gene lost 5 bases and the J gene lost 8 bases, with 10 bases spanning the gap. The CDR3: CASSDRSYSPLHF. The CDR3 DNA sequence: TGTGCCAGCAGTGACCGGTCCTATTCACCCCTCCACTTT.

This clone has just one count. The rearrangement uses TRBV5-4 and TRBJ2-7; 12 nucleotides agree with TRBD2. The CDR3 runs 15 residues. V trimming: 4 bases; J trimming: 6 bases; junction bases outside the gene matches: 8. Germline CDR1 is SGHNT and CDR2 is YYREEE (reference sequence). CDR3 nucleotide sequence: TGTGCCAGCAGCCAAGGGACTAGCGGGTCTACCGAGCAGTACTTC. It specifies CASSQGTSGSTEQYF.

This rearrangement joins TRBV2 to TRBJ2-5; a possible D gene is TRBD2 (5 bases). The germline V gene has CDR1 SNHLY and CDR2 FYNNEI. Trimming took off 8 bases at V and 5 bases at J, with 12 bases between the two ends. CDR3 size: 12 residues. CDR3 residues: CASVHGEETQYF. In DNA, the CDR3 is TGTGCCAGCGTGCACGGGGAGGAGACCCAGTACTTC. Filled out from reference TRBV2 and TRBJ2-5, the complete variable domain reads EPEVTQTPSHQVTQMGQEVILRCVPISNHLYFYWYRQILGQKVEFLVSFYNNEISEKSEIFDDQFSVERPDGSNFTLKIRSTKLEDSAMYFCASVHGEETQYFGPGTRLLVL.

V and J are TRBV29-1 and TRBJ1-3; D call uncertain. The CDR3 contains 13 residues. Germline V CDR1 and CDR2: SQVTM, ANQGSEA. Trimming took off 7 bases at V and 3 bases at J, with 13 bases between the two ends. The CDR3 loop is CSGRPSGGNTIYF. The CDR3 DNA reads TGCAGCGGTAGGCCATCGGGTGGAAACACCATATATTTT.

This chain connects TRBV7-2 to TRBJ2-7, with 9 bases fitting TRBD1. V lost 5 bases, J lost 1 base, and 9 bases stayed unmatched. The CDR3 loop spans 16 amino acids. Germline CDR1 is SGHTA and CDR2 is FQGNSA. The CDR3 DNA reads TGTGCCAGCAGCCTGCAGGGGACAGGGACTTCCTACGAGCAGTACTTC. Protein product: CASSLQGTGTSYEQYF. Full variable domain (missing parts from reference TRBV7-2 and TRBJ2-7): GAGVSQSPSNKVTEKGKDVELRCDPISGHTALYWYRQSLGQGLEFLIYFQGNSAPDKSGLPSDRFSAERTGGSVSTLTIQRTQQEDSAVYLCASSLQGTGTSYEQYFGPGTRLTVT.

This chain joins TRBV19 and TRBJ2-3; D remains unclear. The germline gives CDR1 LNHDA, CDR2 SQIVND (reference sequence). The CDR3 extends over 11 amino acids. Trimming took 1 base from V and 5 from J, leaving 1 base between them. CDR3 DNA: TGTGCCAGTAGTATAGGAGATACGCAGTATTTT. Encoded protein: CASSIGDTQYF.

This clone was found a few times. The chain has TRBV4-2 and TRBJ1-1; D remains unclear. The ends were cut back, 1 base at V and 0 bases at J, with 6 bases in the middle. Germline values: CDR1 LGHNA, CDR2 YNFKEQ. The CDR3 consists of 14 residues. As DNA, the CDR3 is TGTGCCAGCAGCCAAGGGGGAATGAACACTGAAGCTTTCTTT. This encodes CASSQGGMNTEAFF.

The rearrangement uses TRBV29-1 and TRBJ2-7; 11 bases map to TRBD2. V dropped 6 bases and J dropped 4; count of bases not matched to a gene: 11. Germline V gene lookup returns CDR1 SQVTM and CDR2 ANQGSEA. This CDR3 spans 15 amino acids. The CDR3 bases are TGCAGCGTCCGGGATGGGACTAGCGGAGCTTACGAGCAGTACTTC. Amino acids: CSVRDGTSGAYEQYF.

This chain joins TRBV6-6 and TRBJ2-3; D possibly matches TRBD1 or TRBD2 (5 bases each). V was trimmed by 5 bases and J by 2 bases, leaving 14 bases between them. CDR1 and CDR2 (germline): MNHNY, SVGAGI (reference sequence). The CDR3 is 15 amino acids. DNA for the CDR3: TGTGCCAGCAGTCGTAAACGGGACCTCACAGATACGCAGTATTTT. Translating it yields CASSRKRDLTDTQYF.